The clone carrying this TCR beta chain was seen a few times. Antigen specificity is unknown. A couple of CD3G-deficient patients had more severe autoimmunity; all had some. Patients, 2 to 39 years old, had expanded memory T-cell proportions. Sorting split CD4+ cells into CD25-high CD127-low Tregs and CD25-low CD127-high conventional T cells. Germline CDR1 reads MNHNS; CDR2 reads SASEGT. V shed 5 bases and J shed 3 bases, with 11 bases lying between them. This CDR3 is 13 amino acids long. These data belong to a study of regulatory T cells. The primer mix had 52 TRBV and 13 TRBJ primers. Measured with immunoSEQ multiplex PCR; TCRdb has only the in-frame clones, and not every one. The sample lists tens of thousands of clones, over 90% occurring once. Study-wide findings and caveats: Skewed V and J usage and few unique V-J pairs marked patient repertoires, most in Tregs. Hydrophobic residues at CDR3 positions 6 and 7 were enriched in conventional CD4+ T cells of CD3G-deficient patients.

The sequence came from a child aged 2 to 9 with CD3G deficiency. The chain links TRBV6-1 to TRBJ2-7, with a tentative D call TRBD1 (6 bases). Sequencing was done on a sample of conventional CD4+ T cells sorted from blood. The CDR3 DNA reads as TGTGCCAGCAGTCCACAGGGCCACTACGAGCAGTACTTC. It codes for CASSPQGHYEQYF.